These 32 T cell receptor beta chains came from one sample sequenced in a study of Ad26.COV2.S vaccination and SARS-CoV-2 variants. The data were produced by immunoSEQ multiplex PCR, yet TCRdb's version contains in-frame clones alone and is incomplete. In the table there are over 110,000 clones, about nine tenths of which are singletons. The sequencing here drew on peripheral blood, taken after recovery from COVID-19. The source is a human donor who had recovered from COVID-19.

This clone has just a few counts. The chain joins TRBV27 to TRBJ1-1; TRBD1 might be the D (6 bases). V was cut by 5 bases and J by 4 bases, with 17 bases left in between. Germline values: CDR1 MNHEY, CDR2 SMNVEV (reference sequence). CDR3 length equals 15 residues. The CDR3 loop reads CASSQHRVTGTEAFF. The DNA of the CDR3 is TGTGCCAGCAGTCAACACAGGGTGACGGGCACTGAAGCTTTCTTT.

The V call is TRBV27, the J call TRBJ2-7, with D possibly called TRBD1 or TRBD2 (5 bases each). This CDR3 region has 14 residues. Germline V lookup: CDR1 MNHEY, CDR2 SMNVEV (reference sequence). Trimming shortened V by 0 bases and J by 2 bases, and 8 bases separated the two germline ends. The CDR3: CASSLSRGAYEQYF. The DNA for the CDR3 is TGTGCCAGCAGTTTATCGAGGGGAGCCTACGAGCAGTACTTC.

CDR3 coding DNA: TGTGCCAGCAGTTACTTACAGGGGGCCAAAACTGAAGCTTTCTTT. It is translated as CASSYLQGAKTEAFF. J is TRBJ1-1 and V is TRBV6-2 or TRBV6-3, with 9 positions matching TRBD1. V lost 1 base, J lost 5 bases, and 5 bases stayed unmatched. This CDR3 comprises 15 residues. Germline lookup yields CDR1 MNHEY and CDR2 SVGEGT.

This clone was observed many times. V gene TRBV11-2 combines with J gene TRBJ1-2; 8 bases match TRBD1. With 4 bases clipped from V and 3 bases from J, the junction kept 19 bases outside the gene matches. CDR3 length: 19 residues. Germline V gene lookup returns CDR1 SGHAT and CDR2 FQNNGV. CDR3: CASSSNTLRQGRRDYGYTF. In DNA form, the CDR3 reads TGTGCCAGCAGCTCCAATACCCTGCGACAGGGGAGAAGGGACTATGGCTACACCTTC.

Only one count was recorded for this clone. The rearrangement uses TRBV21-1 and TRBJ2-3; TRBD2 was called by the table and not checked on the DNA. TRBV21-1 is a documented pseudogene. The CDR3 runs 12 residues. The CDR3 DNA reads as TGTGCCAGCAGCAAAGGCAGCGACACGCAGTATTTT. This encodes CASSKGSDTQYF.

The CDR3 DNA sequence: TGTGCCAGCAGCTATACACATCAGCCCCAGCATTTT. It codes for CASSYTHQPQHF. The gene calls are TRBV5-8 and TRBJ1-5; D is ambiguous. The CDR3 length is 12 residues. Germline V lookup: CDR1 SGHTS, CDR2 YDEGEE. Trimming removed 3 bases from V and 5 bases from J, with 6 bases in between.

The chain recombines TRBV5-4 with TRBJ1-1, with unresolved D. This CDR3 is built from 14 residues. CDR1 and CDR2 (germline): SGHNT, YYREEE (reference sequence). With 0 bases removed from V and 4 bases from J, the gap between germline ends came to 10 bases. The CDR3: CASSLDKISTEAFF. The CDR3 DNA sequence: TGTGCCAGCAGCTTGGACAAGATATCCACTGAAGCTTTCTTT.

The chain couples TRBV28 to TRBJ2-4; D possibly corresponds to TRBD2 (5 bases). The length of the CDR3 is 14 residues. Trimming pared 8 bases from V and 1 base from J, leaving 12 bases between. Germline loops: CDR1 MDHEN, CDR2 SYDVKM. The CDR3: CASQPSGAKNIQYF. The CDR3 bases are TGTGCCAGCCAGCCCTCGGGGGCCAAAAACATTCAGTACTTC.

V usage is TRBV19 and J usage is TRBJ1-5; 9 bases are a match to TRBD1. The V gene's germline CDR1 is LNHDA and CDR2 SQIVND (reference sequence). The length of the CDR3 is 14 residues. Losses at the gene ends were 6 bases for V and 4 bases for J; bases not matched to a gene: 4. The CDR3 here is CASSPGTGNQPQHF. The CDR3 DNA is TGTGCCAGTAGCCCCGGGACAGGGAATCAGCCCCAGCATTTT.

The V call is TRBV5-1, the J call TRBJ2-3, with TRBD2 matching over 9 bases. CDR1 is SGHRS, CDR2 YFSETQ, per germline. The J segment lost 3 bases and the V segment lost 4 bases, leaving 6 bases of the junction unmatched. The CDR3 contains 15 residues. The CDR3 DNA reads as TGCGCCAGCAGCCAGCGGGGGGTCTTGACAGATACGCAGTATTTT. Its translation is CASSQRGVLTDTQYF.

The rearrangement links TRBV19 to TRBJ2-7; D possibly corresponds to TRBD2 (6 bases). The CDR3 spans 14 residues. Trimming took 5 bases from V and 1 from J, leaving 12 bases between them. Germline V CDR1 and CDR2: LNHDA, SQIVND (reference sequence). CDR3 sequence (DNA): TGTGCCAGTAGTGGGGGGAGCGGTTCCTACGAGCAGTACTTC. It specifies CASSGGSGSYEQYF.

The table lists this clone with a count of one. V is TRBV5-1 and J is TRBJ2-2; the D is unclear. This CDR3 has 15 amino acids. Germline-derived CDR1 and CDR2 are SGHRS and YFSETQ. V was cut by 0 bases and J by 8 bases, with 14 bases left in between. The DNA for the CDR3 is TGCGCCAGCAGCTTGGAAGGACCCTCTTTGGGGGAGCTGTTTTTT. It codes for CASSLEGPSLGELFF.

CDR3 coding DNA: TGTGCCAGCAGCTTAGAGGCGGGCGCGGAAGCTTTCTTT. Its protein product is CASSLEAGAEAFF. V and J are TRBV11-3 and TRBJ1-1, with unresolved D. Germline V gene sequence: CDR1 SGHNT, CDR2 YENEEA. Trimming took off 0 bases at V and 8 bases at J, with 10 bases between the two ends. The CDR3 contains 13 residues.

Concerning this clone itself: One junction end does not reproduce the germline sequence, and a read error may be involved. The rearrangement links TRBV30 to TRBJ1-2; 7 bases map to TRBD1. Germline V gene lookup returns CDR1 GTSNPN and CDR2 SVGIG (reference sequence). The CDR3 has 11 amino acids. This CDR3 reads CAWSAKDRTFF. DNA for the CDR3: TGTGCCTGGAGTGCGAAGGACAGGACGTTCTTC.

This clone is a singleton in its sample. This chain links TRBV6-6 with TRBJ2-1; D unclear. The CDR3 length is 14 residues. Per germline, CDR1 MNHNY and CDR2 SVGAGI (reference sequence). V dropped 0 bases and J dropped 8 bases, with 11 bases sitting between them. The CDR3 is CASSYSSMVDEQFF. CDR3 DNA: TGTGCCAGCAGTTACTCTTCCATGGTCGATGAGCAGTTCTTC.

J is TRBJ2-1 and V is TRBV4-3; D possibly matches TRBD1 or TRBD2 (7 bases each). Germline assignment: CDR1 LGHNA and CDR2 YSLEER. CDR3 length: 16 residues. The V end lost 0 bases, the J end lost 5 bases, and 14 bases lay between the germline ends. This CDR3 is CASSQDRQGGDNEQFF. CDR3 nucleotides: TGCGCCAGCAGCCAAGATCGGCAGGGGGGGGACAATGAGCAGTTCTTC.

The chain recombines TRBV7-8 with TRBJ1-2; D might be TRBD1 (6 bases). Germline V gives CDR1 SGHVS, CDR2 FQNEAQ. The V end lost 1 base, the J end lost 4 bases, and 13 bases lay between the germline ends. The CDR3 is 15 amino acids. CDR3 nucleotides: TGTGCCAGCAGCTTAGTTACCGGGGACATCTATGGCTACACCTTC. Translated: CASSLVTGDIYGYTF.

The chain combines TRBV4-1 with TRBJ2-5; 14 bases map to TRBD2. V gave up 4 bases and J gave up 2 bases; unmatched junction bases: 15. This CDR3 is built from 20 residues. Germline CDR1 reads MGHRA; CDR2 reads YSYEKL. CDR3: CASSPRRLAGGAQGQETQYF. Here the CDR3 DNA reads TGCGCCAGCAGCCCTCGCCGACTAGCGGGGGGGGCTCAGGGTCAAGAGACCCAGTACTTC.

V and J are TRBV14 and TRBJ2-2; possible D gene TRBD2, 6 bases. Germline values: CDR1 SGHDN, CDR2 FVKESK. The CDR3 runs 16 residues. V lost 2 bases, J lost 3 bases, and 13 bases lay in between. CDR3 sequence reads: CASSQYGRRDTGELFF. The CDR3 coding sequence is TGTGCCAGCAGCCAATATGGGAGGAGGGACACCGGGGAGCTGTTTTTT.

The chain is built from TRBV18 and TRBJ1-4; maybe TRBD1 (5 bases). In germline, CDR1 is KGHSH, CDR2 LQKENI. The CDR3 is 16 residues long. With 4 bases removed from V and 0 bases from J, the gap between germline ends came to 12 bases. The CDR3 spells CASSLQDSSTNEKLFF. The CDR3, as DNA: TGTGCCAGCTCACTACAAGACAGTTCAACTAATGAAAAACTGTTTTTT.

The chain couples TRBV28 to TRBJ1-2; the D is unclear. The V end lost 2 bases, the J end lost 4 bases, and 8 bases lay between the germline ends. The V gene's germline CDR1 is MDHEN and CDR2 SYDVKM. This CDR3 is built from 13 residues. The DNA for the CDR3 is TGTGCCAGCAGTTTACAGGACCCCTATGGCTACACCTTC. Translating it yields CASSLQDPYGYTF.

The rearrangement links TRBV5-1 to TRBJ2-7; D could derive from TRBD1 or TRBD2 (5 bases each). This CDR3 spans 16 amino acids. The germline CDR1 and CDR2 sequences are SGHRS and YFSETQ. V lost 4 bases to trimming and J lost 0 bases, with 17 bases between them. The CDR3 region has the DNA TGCGCCAGCAGCCATATTTTACGGGACGCCTCCTACGAGCAGTACTTC. Protein sequence: CASSHILRDASYEQYF.

This chain uses TRBV7-9 with TRBJ2-3; the D is unclear. Germline V gives CDR1 SEHNR, CDR2 FQNEAQ (reference sequence). CDR3 length: 15 amino acids. The germline V and J ends were trimmed by 2 bases and 4 bases, with 13 bases remaining between them. CDR3 DNA sequence: TGTGCCAGCAGCTTAAGGTCAAGAACCCCAGATACGCAGTATTTT. It yields the protein CASSLRSRTPDTQYF.

V is TRBV19 and J is TRBJ2-3; D gene ambiguous. The CDR3 runs to 14 residues. The ends were cut back, 2 bases at V and 3 bases at J, with 9 bases in the middle. From germline, CDR1 is LNHDA and CDR2 SQIVND (reference sequence). In nucleotides, the CDR3 is TGTGCCAGTAGTATAAGGTTCATGACAGATACGCAGTATTTT. It yields the protein CASSIRFMTDTQYF. Variable domain in full (rest from reference TRBV19 and TRBJ2-3): DGGITQSPKYLFRKEGQNVTLSCEQNLNHDAMYWYRQDPGQGLRLIYYSQIVNDFQKGDIAEGYSVSREKKESFPLTVTSAQKNPTAFYLCASSIRFMTDTQYFGPGTRLTVL.

V usage is TRBV27 and J usage is TRBJ1-6, with D possibly TRBD1 on 6 matching bases. Germline CDR1 is MNHEY and CDR2 is SMNVEV (reference sequence). Trimming took off 4 bases at V and 0 bases at J, with 16 bases between the two ends. This CDR3 has 18 residues. This CDR3 is CASSSLGQRSSYNSPLHF. The CDR3 DNA reads as TGTGCCAGCAGTTCCCTAGGACAGAGGAGCTCCTATAATTCACCCCTCCACTTT.

The chain employs TRBV9 and TRBJ1-2, with D uncertain. Trimming left V 3 bases short and J 0 bases short, with 12 bases between. Per the germline V gene, CDR1 is SGDLS and CDR2 is YYNGEE. CDR3 length: 15 amino acids. CDR3 nucleotide sequence: TGTGCCAGCAGCGACACAGTCGCACCTAACTATGGCTACACCTTC. The encoded protein is CASSDTVAPNYGYTF.

The V gene is TRBV4-3, the J gene TRBJ1-1, with D maybe TRBD1 (5 bases). From germline, CDR1 is LGHNA and CDR2 YSLEER. There are 16 residues in the CDR3. V was pared by 1 base and J by 2 bases, with 14 bases between. CDR3 nucleotide sequence: TGCGCCAGCAGCCAAGGATTCCCAGGGATTAACACTGAAGCTTTCTTT. This codes for CASSQGFPGINTEAFF.

The chain links TRBV7-8 to TRBJ2-1, with 8 positions matching TRBD1. The germline gives CDR1 SGHVS, CDR2 FQNEAQ. The CDR3 covers 17 residues. Trimming cost V 4 bases and J 9 bases; bases outside gene matches: 17. CDR3 loop: CASSSGGYGTGNLEQFF. The CDR3, as DNA: TGTGCCAGCAGCTCAGGGGGGTATGGGACAGGTAACCTTGAGCAGTTCTTC.

This clone appeared once. This sequence joins TRBV6-5 and TRBJ1-2; a possible D gene is TRBD1 (5 bases). CDR3 length: 12 residues. The germline V gene encodes CDR1 MNHEY and CDR2 SVGAGI. Trimming removed 2 bases from V and 8 bases from J, with 9 bases in between. CDR3 sequence reads: CASSYRGGGYTF. CDR3 DNA: TGTGCCAGCAGTTACAGGGGCGGGGGCTACACCTTC.

In its sample, this clone was seen a few times. The J gene is TRBJ1-5, the V gene TRBV5-8; D is undetermined. The CDR3 loop spans 14 amino acids. Germline CDR1 is SGHTS and CDR2 is YDEGEE. V was shortened by 4 bases and J by 4 bases, with 12 bases between the two germline ends. The CDR3 region is CASSRSGGNQPQHF. CDR3 nucleotide sequence: TGTGCCAGCAGCCGATCTGGCGGAAATCAGCCCCAGCATTTT.

The chain carries TRBV2 and TRBJ2-3, with D possibly TRBD2 on 6 matching bases. Germline-derived CDR1 and CDR2 are SNHLY and FYNNEI. The CDR3 sequence is 14 residues long. The V gene lost 8 bases and the J gene lost 2 bases, with 14 bases spanning the gap. In nucleotides, the CDR3 is TGTGCCAGCGCCTTGGGACTTTTCACAGATACGCAGTATTTT. It yields the protein CASALGLFTDTQYF.

The CDR3 reads CAWSRDGFGANVLTF. The CDR3 coding sequence is TGTGCCTGGTCCCGGGACGGATTTGGTGCCAACGTCCTGACTTTC. The V and J genes are TRBV30 and TRBJ2-6; either TRBD1 or TRBD2 may fit D (5 bases each). Germline CDR1 is GTSNPN and CDR2 is SVGIG (reference sequence). The CDR3 extends over 15 amino acids. V lost 5 bases and J 7 bases, leaving 18 bases between the germline ends. Full variable domain (rest looked up from reference TRBV30 and TRBJ2-6): SQTIHQWPATLVQPVGSPLSLECTVEGTSNPNLYWYRQAAGRGLQLLFYSVGIGQISSEVPQNLSASRPQDRQFILSSKKLLLSDSGFYLCAWSRDGFGANVLTFGAGSRLTVL.